This TCR beta chain was observed in a study of CXCR3-negative and CXCR3-positive naive CD8 T cells. About the research overall: The TRB read total, roughly 150 million, broke down to about 1.5 +/- 0.3 million reads per library.

In preparing the TRB cDNA libraries, 5' RACE with UMI labels was used. TCRdb reanalyzed the 5' RACE reads, giving one entry per CDR3 protein sequence and no DNA. The sample's table shows about 150,000 distinct CDR3 sequences. This CDR3 has 16 residues. The germline gives CDR1 SGHTA, CDR2 FQGNSA. About this clonotype itself: Its antigen remains unknown.

Overall study results and limits: CXCR3-negative naive cells had less hydrophobic TRB CDR3s than did CXCR3-positive naive cells.

Sequenced input: naive CXCR3+ CD8+ T cells from blood. Subset denoted: CD45RO-CCR7+CD27+CD95- naive CD8+ T cells expressing CXCR3 (TNR3+). The origin of this receptor is a human donor in good health. Some clones in this sample may be carry-over from other donors' samples. The chain links TRBV7-2 to TRBJ2-5; without DNA, the TCRdb call of TRBD2 cannot be checked. The CDR3 loop is CASSLLAGGPVETQYF.